The clone carrying this T cell receptor beta chain appeared a few times. What it recognizes is unknown. The CDR3 consists of 13 residues. The V end was cut by 7 bases, the J end by 8 bases, with 18 bases between. Per germline, CDR1 SQVTM and CDR2 ANQGSEA. The record originates from a study of blood T cells in healthy people across ages. The study's findings and limits: Unsorted PBMCs ruled out conclusive naive versus antigen-experienced comparison. Estimated diversity, derived from one million T cells, was regarded as an underestimate.

Donation came from healthy Caucasian individuals in Russia who were aged roughly 6 to 95. A sample-barcoded 5' primer and a J-beta primer mix were used in a second PCR of about 6 to 11 cycles. One entry per CDR3 protein, called by TCRdb with MiXCR from the 5' RACE reads. The data contain about a million distinct CDR3 sequences, just over 50% of them singletons. Sequenced sample: blood. The V gene is TRBV29-1, the J gene TRBJ1-5; tentative D call: TRBD1 (5 bases). The source is a woman aged 55-69 years in good health. The CDR3: CSGGRGLNEPQHF. The CDR3 DNA sequence: TGCAGCGGGGGGAGGGGTTTGAATGAGCCCCAGCATTTT.